The 20 T cell receptor beta chains listed next were all sequenced from one sample in a study of blood T cell repertoires in COVID-19. Method: immunoSEQ multiplex PCR; TCRdb's copy keeps in-frame clones and lacks some. Among around 82,000 clones, around 89% were seen once, and the ten largest hold more than 10%. The sample consisted of peripheral blood. The receptors here all came from a man in his 70s with active or convalescent COVID-19.

The rearrangement joins TRBV7-6 to TRBJ2-2; TRBD2 agrees at 9 bases. The CDR3 has 15 residues. Germline V gene data show CDR1 as SGHVS and CDR2 as FNYEAQ. Trimming took 2 bases from V and 4 from J; bases not matched to a gene: 2. CDR3 in DNA: TGTGCCAGCAGCTTACAAGCGGGGGGCACCGGGGAGCTGTTTTTT. This codes for CASSLQAGGTGELFF.

The J gene is TRBJ2-7, the V gene TRBV27; 8 positions match TRBD1. This CDR3 has 15 amino acids. V lost 1 base and J lost 2; bases outside the gene matches: 4. Germline V CDR1 and CDR2: MNHEY, SMNVEV (reference sequence). Written as DNA, the CDR3 is TGTGCCAGCAGTTTATGGCCAGGGGGCCCCTACGAGCAGTACTTC. Translating it yields CASSLWPGGPYEQYF.

The gene calls are TRBV5-4 and TRBJ1-1; D is undetermined. Germline CDR1 reads SGHNT; CDR2 reads YYREEE (reference sequence). V was trimmed by 4 bases and J by 0 bases, leaving 7 bases between them. The CDR3 totals 13 residues. The CDR3 DNA reads TGTGCCAGCAGCCCAATCATGAACACTGAAGCTTTCTTT. Encoded protein: CASSPIMNTEAFF.

A single count supports this clone. The chain carries TRBV4-3 and TRBJ1-6; 8 bases map to TRBD1. This CDR3 is built from 18 residues. With V trimmed by 0 bases and J by 6 bases, 10 bases remained unmatched. The germline V gene encodes CDR1 LGHNA and CDR2 YSLEER. The CDR3 DNA sequence: TGCGCCAGCAGCCAAGATCTTCAGGGGGCGAAAGGTAATTCACCCCTCCACTTT. It codes for CASSQDLQGAKGNSPLHF.

The V and J genes are TRBV9 and TRBJ2-5; D not resolved. The germline V gene encodes CDR1 SGDLS and CDR2 YYNGEE. CDR3 length: 15 residues. Trimming took 0 bases from V and 2 from J, leaving 11 bases between them. CDR3 sequence: CASSVGPSPQETQYF. CDR3 nucleotides: TGTGCCAGCAGCGTAGGTCCGAGCCCGCAAGAGACCCAGTACTTC. Based on the CDR3 plus reference TRBV9 and TRBJ2-5, the full variable domain is DSGVTQTPKHLITATGQRVTLRCSPRSGDLSVYWYQQSLDQGLQFLIQYYNGEERAKGNILERFSAQQFPDLHSELNLSSLELGDSALYFCASSVGPSPQETQYFGPGTRLLVL.

This clone occurred once. The chain has TRBV13 and TRBJ2-5, with 7 bases aligning to TRBD2. From germline, CDR1 is PRHDT and CDR2 FYEKMQ (reference sequence). This CDR3 has 14 residues. The trim removed 4 bases at V and 5 bases at J, leaving 7 bases unmatched. The CDR3 loop reads CASSSPGGRETQYF. For the CDR3, the DNA is TGTGCCAGCAGCTCCCCGGGGGGTCGGGAGACCCAGTACTTC.

This chain uses TRBV5-1 with TRBJ2-7; 9 bases agree with TRBD1. The germline V gene encodes CDR1 SGHRS and CDR2 YFSETQ. With V trimmed by 0 bases and J by 2 bases, 3 bases remained unmatched. The CDR3 has 15 residues. The CDR3 bases are TGCGCCAGCAGCTTGGGTGGGACAGGGACCTACGAGCAGTACTTC. As protein: CASSLGGTGTYEQYF.

The chain carries TRBV6-2 or TRBV6-3 and TRBJ2-4; D may be TRBD1 (5 bases). The germline V gene has CDR1 MNHEY and CDR2 SVGEGT. V was pared by 6 bases and J by 1 base, with 10 bases between. The CDR3 consists of 14 residues. This chain's CDR3 is CASSVGAAKNIQYF. Written as DNA, the CDR3 is TGTGCCAGCAGCGTAGGGGCGGCCAAAAACATTCAGTACTTC.

The gene calls are TRBV7-8 and TRBJ2-5; 9 positions match TRBD1. CDR3 size: 17 residues. The germline gives CDR1 SGHVS, CDR2 FQNEAQ. Germline trimming cut 1 base from V and 4 bases from J; bases unmatched to any gene: 10. The CDR3 DNA sequence: TGTGCCAGCAGCTTAGTAAGGCTCGGGACAGGGCGAGAGACCCAGTACTTC. It encodes CASSLVRLGTGRETQYF.

The rearrangement uses TRBV11-2 and TRBJ1-2, with 12 bases that match TRBD1. The V gene end was trimmed by 5 bases and the J gene end by 4 bases; junction bases not matched to a gene: 11. The CDR3 is 17 amino acids. Germline assignment: CDR1 SGHAT and CDR2 FQNNGV. The CDR3 is CASSAGTGGRMGYGYTF. CDR3 bases: TGTGCCAGCAGCGCCGGGACAGGGGGCCGGATGGGCTATGGCTACACCTTC. Looking up the rest from reference TRBV11-2 and TRBJ1-2 gives the full variable domain: EAGVAQSPRYKIIEKRQSVAFWCNPISGHATLYWYQQILGQGPKLLIQFQNNGVVDDSQLPKDRFSAERLKGVDSTLKIQPAKLEDSAVYLCASSAGTGGRMGYGYTFGSGTRLTVV.

This clone was recorded a few times. The chain recombines TRBV19 with TRBJ1-2; 7 bases fit TRBD1. V lost 3 bases and J lost 4; bases outside the gene matches: 8. The germline V gene has CDR1 LNHDA and CDR2 SQIVND (reference sequence). The CDR3 is 15 amino acids. The CDR3 DNA follows: TGTGCCAGTAGTATGGGACAGTCTTCATTCTATGGCTACACCTTC. Translation gives CASSMGQSSFYGYTF.

The V gene is TRBV4-1, the J gene TRBJ1-5; D unclear. The CDR3 length is 17 residues. Germline CDR1 reads MGHRA; CDR2 reads YSYEKL. V was pared by 1 base and J by 0 bases, with 13 bases between. The CDR3, as DNA: TGCGCCAGCAGCCAAGGGGCCATCGTTGGTAGCAATCAGCCCCAGCATTTT. Protein: CASSQGAIVGSNQPQHF.

The CDR3 reads CASGPLDFFNEQFF. In DNA, the CDR3 is TGTGCCAGTGGCCCGCTCGACTTTTTCAATGAGCAGTTCTTC. J is TRBJ2-1 and V is TRBV19; D remains unclear. CDR3 size: 14 residues. Per germline, CDR1 LNHDA and CDR2 SQIVND (reference sequence). Trimming took 8 bases from V and 6 from J, leaving 17 bases between them.

This clone appeared once. The chain couples TRBV3-1 (or the pseudogene TRBV3-2) to TRBJ2-6, with D uncertain. Germline V gene lookup returns CDR1 LGHDT and CDR2 YNNKEL (reference sequence). The CDR3 has 13 amino acids. V shed 4 bases and J shed 2 bases, with 3 bases lying between them. The CDR3 nucleotides read TGTGCCAGCAGCCCAACTGGGGCCAACGTCCTGACTTTC. It codes for CASSPTGANVLTF.

CDR3 in amino acids: CASSPPLTGDYGYTF. For the CDR3, the DNA is TGTGCCAGCTCACCGCCCCTAACAGGGGACTATGGCTACACCTTC. The rearrangement uses TRBV18 and TRBJ1-2; 7 nucleotides align to TRBD1. Per germline, CDR1 KGHSH and CDR2 LQKENI. Trimming cost V 3 bases and J 3 bases; bases outside gene matches: 7. The CDR3 is made up of 15 amino acids.

The J gene is TRBJ2-7, the V gene TRBV11-2; TRBD2 is a possible D gene (7 bases). This CDR3 comprises 20 residues. The V gene lost 0 bases and the J gene lost 6 bases, with 30 bases spanning the gap. Looked up from germline, CDR1 is SGHAT and CDR2 is FQNNGV. CDR3 amino acids: CASSLDSAGARRSSGFEQYF. CDR3 DNA sequence: TGTGCCAGCAGCTTAGATTCCGCGGGGGCGCGCCGCAGCTCCGGTTTCGAGCAGTACTTC.

The J gene is TRBJ2-7, the V gene TRBV4-1; TRBD1 is a possible D gene (6 bases). The V end was cut by 2 bases, the J end by 4 bases, with 9 bases between. Germline CDR1 and CDR2: MGHRA and YSYEKL. The CDR3 totals 13 residues. CDR3 sequence: CASSQSQGYEQYF. CDR3 in DNA: TGCGCCAGCAGCCAAAGCCAGGGGTACGAGCAGTACTTC.

Only one count was recorded for this clone. The chain links TRBV20-1 to TRBJ2-3; 9 bases match TRBD2. Losses at the gene ends were 3 bases for V and 6 bases for J; bases not matched to a gene: 10. Germline assignment: CDR1 DFQATT and CDR2 SNEGSKA (reference sequence). The CDR3 has 15 amino acids. This CDR3 reads CSASRASGDWDTQYF. The CDR3 DNA reads TGCAGTGCTAGTCGTGCTAGCGGGGATTGGGATACGCAGTATTTT.

The count of this clone is one. The J gene is TRBJ1-3, the V gene TRBV3-1 (or the pseudogene TRBV3-2); 7 nucleotides match TRBD1. Looked up from germline, CDR1 is LGHDT and CDR2 is YNNKEL (reference sequence). The CDR3 extends over 15 amino acids. V was pared by 4 bases and J by 2 bases, with 5 bases of the junction left unmatched. The CDR3 loop is CASSRRQGTGNTIYF. The CDR3 DNA follows: TGTGCCAGCAGCCGTCGACAGGGAACTGGAAACACCATATATTTT.

This clone was seen once. J is TRBJ2-1 and V is TRBV2, with 9 bases matching TRBD1. The V gene's germline CDR1 is SNHLY and CDR2 FYNNEI. CDR3 length: 18 amino acids. The ends lost 3 bases at V and 3 bases at J; junction bases unmatched: 12. This CDR3 reads CASSDIRGGTGIYNEQFF. The CDR3 DNA sequence: TGTGCCAGCAGTGATATCAGAGGAGGGACAGGGATCTACAATGAGCAGTTCTTC.